The clone carrying this T cell receptor (beta chain) was seen a few times. Alpha and beta chains were covered, as first-strand cDNA relied on TRAV- and TRBV-specific primers. With a V-primer adapter and a constant-region primer, TCRs were amplified for about 20 PCR cycles. MiXCR, run by TCRdb on the reads, gives a single entry per CDR3 protein. This table holds around 36,000 distinct CDR3 sequences, roughly 31% found once. Time point defined: before trial treatment. Treatment combined nivolumab, ipilimumab, aspirin, low-dose cyclophosphamide and low-dose radiotherapy in a dose-escalation trial. This entry belongs to a study of low-dose radiotherapy and immunotherapy resistance in tumors. The sequence derives from a male donor with gallbladder cancer. The sample in question was PBMCs, obtained before treatment.

CDR3 sequence reads: CASSPGLVSGNTIYF. The DNA of the CDR3 is TGTGCCAGCAGTCCCGGGCTCGTCTCTGGAAACACCATATATTTT. This chain joins TRBV28 and TRBJ1-3; D is ambiguous. The CDR3 is made up of 15 amino acids. Germline lookup yields CDR1 MDHEN and CDR2 SYDVKM. Trimming took off 5 bases at V and 0 bases at J, with 11 bases between the two ends. The variable domain in full, completed from reference TRBV28 and TRBJ1-3, reads DVKVTQSSRYLVKRTGEKVFLECVQDMDHENMFWYRQDPGLGLRLIYFSYDVKMKEKGDIPEGYSVSREKKERFSLILESASTNQTSMYLCASSPGLVSGNTIYFGEGSWLTVV.